A single sample is the source of the 18 T cell receptor beta chains below, sequenced in a study of identifying expanded T cells in peripheral blood. The assay was immunoSEQ multiplex PCR, and TCRdb's table has in-frame clones only and misses some. The profile shows roughly 56,000 clones, about 85% of them singletons. The specimen was blood. The receptor set was obtained from a person aged 18 to 75 in good health.

This rearrangement joins TRBV30 to TRBJ2-5; a possible D gene is TRBD1 (5 bases). V was trimmed by 5 bases and J by 2 bases, leaving 18 bases between them. In germline, CDR1 is GTSNPN, CDR2 SVGIG (reference sequence). The CDR3 consists of 15 residues. The CDR3 bases are TGTGCCTGGTCCCCTAGGGGCTACCGACAAGAGACCCAGTACTTC. It is translated as CAWSPRGYRQETQYF.

There are a few counts of this clone. J is TRBJ2-3 and V is TRBV5-1, with 9 bases lining up with TRBD2. V gave up 2 bases and J gave up 2 bases; unmatched junction bases: 9. Per germline, CDR1 SGHRS and CDR2 YFSETQ. This CDR3 contains 17 residues. The CDR3 DNA reads as TGCGCCAGCAGCTTAGGGACTAGCCACTTTCTCACAGATACGCAGTATTTT. It specifies CASSLGTSHFLTDTQYF. Looking up the rest from reference TRBV5-1 and TRBJ2-3 gives the full variable domain: KAGVTQTPRYLIKTRGQQVTLSCSPISGHRSVSWYQQTPGQGLQFLFEYFSETQRNKGNFPGRFSGRQFSNSRSEMNVSTLELGDSALYLCASSLGTSHFLTDTQYFGPGTRLTVL.

This clone was seen a handful of times. The chain combines TRBV5-4 with TRBJ1-2, with TRBD1 identical over 8 bases. V dropped 4 bases and J dropped 8; count of bases not matched to a gene: 7. Germline CDR1 SGHNT, CDR2 YYREEE (reference sequence). This CDR3 spans 13 amino acids. The CDR3, as DNA: TGTGCCAGCAGCCAGGACAGGGAATCCGGCTACACCTTC. Its translation: CASSQDRESGYTF.

This clone is a singleton in its sample. The chain carries TRBV27 and TRBJ2-3; no clear D gene. The germline V and J ends were trimmed by 0 bases and 3 bases, with 4 bases remaining between them. CDR1 MNHEY and CDR2 SMNVEV come from the germline V gene (reference sequence). CDR3 length: 13 amino acids. The DNA of the CDR3 is TGTGCCAGCAGTTTATCGATTACAGATACGCAGTATTTT. Translation gives CASSLSITDTQYF.

This chain joins TRBV7-2 and TRBJ2-7; D gene ambiguous. V dropped 1 base and J dropped 9 bases, with 13 bases sitting between them. Per the germline V gene, CDR1 is SGHTA and CDR2 is FQGNSA. This CDR3 spans 13 amino acids. The CDR3 DNA follows: TGTGCCAGCAGCTTAGAAGGCAATAGGGTGCAGTACTTC. It codes for CASSLEGNRVQYF.

The rearrangement uses TRBV6-4 and TRBJ2-6; 10 positions match TRBD1. V lost 3 bases and J lost 1; bases outside the gene matches: 3. This CDR3 has 17 residues. Germline assignment: CDR1 MRHNA and CDR2 SNTAGT. CDR3 in amino acids: CASSERTGGSGANVLTF. In DNA form, the CDR3 reads TGTGCCAGCAGTGAACGGACAGGGGGGTCTGGGGCCAACGTCCTGACTTTC.

By sample fraction, this clone is medium-sized (0.01 to 0.1%). The genes are TRBV9 and TRBJ1-2; 7 bases are a match to TRBD1. This CDR3 has 15 amino acids. CDR1 is SGDLS and CDR2 is YYNGEE in the germline V gene. V lost 4 bases, J lost 0 bases, and 6 bases stayed unmatched. The CDR3 is CASSKEQGSNYGYTF. The CDR3 coding sequence is TGTGCCAGCAGCAAAGAACAGGGGTCTAACTATGGCTACACCTTC.

The rearrangement links TRBV14 to TRBJ2-7, with D hard to call. The V end was cut by 1 base, the J end by 0 bases, with 13 bases between. CDR3 length equals 16 residues. Germline V gene lookup returns CDR1 SGHDN and CDR2 FVKESK. The CDR3 here is CASSQGSTVSSYEQYF. In nucleotides, the CDR3 is TGTGCCAGCAGCCAAGGTTCCACCGTTAGCTCCTACGAGCAGTACTTC.

J is TRBJ2-7 and V is TRBV20-1; no definite D call. CDR1 is DFQATT, CDR2 SNEGSKA, per germline (reference sequence). V dropped 5 bases and J dropped 2 bases, with 7 bases sitting between them. This CDR3 has 11 amino acids. The CDR3 loop is CSAEGTYEQYF. The CDR3 bases are TGCAGTGCTGAAGGGACCTACGAGCAGTACTTC.

Comment on this clone: This same CDR3 is encoded by further DNA sequences in the sample. The chain joins TRBV5-1 to TRBJ1-1, with 7 bases matching TRBD1. The CDR3 covers 14 residues. The V gene's germline CDR1 is SGHRS and CDR2 YFSETQ. The V and J ends lost 0 bases and 4 bases, in that order; junction bases with no gene match: 3. Written as DNA, the CDR3 is TGCGCCAGCAGCTTGGTGGCAGGGGGCACTGAAGCTTTCTTT. Translation: CASSLVAGGTEAFF.

The CDR3 bases are TGTGCCAGCAGCGCCGAGTTAGCGGGGGTTGGTACAGATACGCAGTATTTT. Translation gives CASSAELAGVGTDTQYF. This rearrangement joins TRBV9 to TRBJ2-3; 9 bases line up with TRBD2. CDR3 length: 17 residues. Trimming took 3 bases from V and 3 from J; bases not matched to a gene: 11. The V gene's germline CDR1 is SGDLS and CDR2 YYNGEE.

Here the CDR3 reads CASSLEGLANEQFF. CDR3 bases: TGTGCCAGCAGCTTAGAGGGACTAGCCAATGAGCAGTTCTTC. The chain links TRBV7-9 to TRBJ2-1; 9 bases fit TRBD2. With V trimmed by 1 base and J by 6 bases, 1 base remained unmatched. CDR3 length: 14 residues. Germline CDR1 and CDR2: SEHNR and FQNEAQ (reference sequence).

The V call is TRBV7-9, the J call TRBJ1-5; the D gene is possibly TRBD1 (6 bases). V gave up 4 bases and J gave up 4 bases, with 14 bases separating them. The CDR3 covers 15 residues. From germline, CDR1 is SEHNR and CDR2 FQNEAQ (reference sequence). The CDR3 coding sequence is TGTGCCAGCAGCTCCAATACAGGGAAGAATCAGCCCCAGCATTTT. Translation gives CASSSNTGKNQPQHF.

The CDR3 nucleotides are TGTGCCAGTACCCCGTTTAGCGGGACCACCGGGGAGCTGTTTTTT. It is translated as CASTPFSGTTGELFF. This chain uses TRBV19 with TRBJ2-2; TRBD2 aligns across 8 bases. Unmatched junction bases numbered 8, after V lost 7 bases and J lost 4 bases. Germline values: CDR1 LNHDA, CDR2 SQIVND (reference sequence). The length of the CDR3 is 15 residues. Filled out from reference TRBV19 and TRBJ2-2, the complete variable domain reads DGGITQSPKYLFRKEGQNVTLSCEQNLNHDAMYWYRQDPGQGLRLIYYSQIVNDFQKGDIAEGYSVSREKKESFPLTVTSAQKNPTAFYLCASTPFSGTTGELFFGEGSRLTVL.

This chain joins TRBV30 and TRBJ2-5; possibly TRBD1 or TRBD2 for D (6 bases each). The germline V gene has CDR1 GTSNPN and CDR2 SVGIG (reference sequence). Trimming stripped 8 bases from V and 5 bases from J, with 12 bases between. The CDR3 covers 11 residues. The CDR3 protein is CARKGGETQYF. The CDR3 region has the DNA TGTGCCCGCAAGGGGGGTGAGACCCAGTACTTC.

In this sample, this clone turned up a few times. CDR3 sequence reads: CASSAGQGLNQPQHF. CDR3 DNA sequence: TGTGCCAGCAGTGCTGGGCAGGGGCTCAATCAGCCCCAGCATTTT. The chain joins TRBV6-1 to TRBJ1-5; D may be TRBD1 (6 bases). Germline CDR1 MNHNS, CDR2 SASEGT. CDR3 length: 15 amino acids. V was shortened by 4 bases and J by 3 bases, with 13 bases between the two germline ends.

The chain employs TRBV19 and TRBJ1-4; TRBD1 agrees at 8 bases. The CDR3 has 12 amino acids. The junction had 6 bases not matched to a gene; V was cut back by 3 bases and J by 15 bases. CDR1 LNHDA and CDR2 SQIVND come from the germline V gene (reference sequence). The CDR3 loop is CASSMRTGTVFF. In nucleotides, the CDR3 is TGTGCCAGTAGTATGAGGACAGGGACGGTGTTTTTT.

The chain is built from TRBV11-3 and TRBJ1-4; TRBD1 might be the D (5 bases). CDR1 and CDR2 (germline): SGHNT, YENEEA. Trimming shortened V by 3 bases and J by 8 bases, and 13 bases separated the two germline ends. The CDR3 loop spans 14 amino acids. The CDR3 bases are TGTGCCAGCAGCTTCGACAGTATGGGGGAAAAACTGTTTTTT. Its translation: CASSFDSMGEKLFF. The whole variable domain, remainder taken from reference TRBV11-3 and TRBJ1-4, is EAGVVQSPRYKIIEKKQPVAFWCNPISGHNTLYWYLQNLGQGPELLIRYENEEAVDDSQLPKDRFSAERLKGVDSTLKIQPAELGDSAVYLCASSFDSMGEKLFFGSGTQLSVL.